Listed below are T cell receptor beta chains from one sample, sequenced in a study of identical twins. TCRdb re-called the 5' RACE reads with MiXCR, one entry per CDR3 protein. This sample has roughly 350,000 distinct CDR3 sequences, with about 9% found just once. The source material was naive T cells sorted from blood. The receptors stem from a woman in her fifties or sixties in good health. Both conserved end residues are part of each CDR3. The D gene is left open where the match is weak. Clone size is not always given. Where it is, it says once, few, many or a class for expanded clones.

TRBD1 - TRBJ2-3 TRBV4-1 CASSQADRGGADTQYF TGCGCCAGCAGCCAAGCAGACAGGGGGGGCGCAGATACGCAGTATTTT
- many TRBJ2-1 TRBV12-3/TRBV12-4 CASSRDVNEQFF TGTGCCAGCAGCCGGGACGTCAATGAGCAGTTCTTC
- few TRBJ1-4 TRBV6-5 CASSYGWKAVEANEKLFF TGTGCCAGCAGTTACGGATGGAAGGCAGTAGAGGCTAATGAAAAACTGTTTTTT
- - TRBJ1-1 TRBV5-1 CASSYTGGNTEAFF TGCGCCAGCAGCTACACCGGGGGTAACACTGAAGCTTTCTTT
- few TRBJ2-1 TRBV11-2 CASSSLGPLGNEQFF TGTGCCAGCAGCTCTCTGGGCCCCCTAGGGAATGAGCAGTTCTTC
- many TRBJ2-1 TRBV3-1 CASSKGRSYNEQFF TGTGCCAGCAGCAAAGGGCGGTCCTACAATGAGCAGTTCTTC
- few TRBJ1-4 TRBV4-1 CASSQDPTTGQEHEKLFF TGCGCCAGCAGCCAAGATCCCACCACCGGGCAGGAGCATGAAAAACTGTTTTTT
TRBD1 few TRBJ2-3 TRBV7-9 CASSSTGVGTDTQYF TGTGCCAGCAGCTCAACAGGGGTCGGCACAGATACGCAGTATTTT
- - TRBJ2-2 TRBV11-1 CASSFQGNTGELFF TGTGCCAGCAGCTTCCAGGGGAACACCGGGGAGCTGTTTTTT
TRBD2 few TRBJ2-1 TRBV5-1 CASSLESSGTSNEQFF TGCGCCAGCAGCTTAGAATCTAGCGGGACTTCGAATGAGCAGTTCTTC
- many TRBJ2-1 TRBV29-1 CSVVIGSSYNEQFF TGCAGCGTTGTTATAGGGAGCTCCTACAATGAGCAGTTCTTC
TRBD2 - TRBJ2-3 TRBV29-1 CSVLLAGATSTDTQYF TGCAGCGTTCTTCTAGCGGGGGCAACTAGCACAGATACGCAGTATTTT
TRBD1 few TRBJ2-1 TRBV15 CATSRVFGTGYDNEQFF TGTGCCACCAGCAGAGTATTTGGGACAGGGTACGACAATGAGCAGTTCTTC
- - TRBJ2-7 TRBV3-1 CASSQVPQSPLEF TGTGCCAGCAGCCAAGTCCCCCAGAGTCCCCTGGAATTC
TRBD2 - TRBJ2-1 TRBV12-3/TRBV12-4 CASSIPGLAGSGQFF TGTGCCAGCAGTATCCCGGGACTAGCGGGATCTGGGCAGTTCTTC
TRBD1 - TRBJ2-1 TRBV24-1 CATSLAGTAKFEQFF TGTGCCACCAGTTTAGCCGGGACAGCTAAGTTTGAGCAGTTCTTC
TRBD2 many TRBJ2-7 TRBV5-1 CASSLVSSGNEQYF TGCGCCAGCAGCTTGGTTTCTAGCGGGAACGAGCAGTACTTC
- many TRBJ1-6 TRBV5-1 CASSSGGNNSPLHF TGCGCCAGCAGCTCCGGAGGAAATAATTCACCCCTCCACTTT
TRBD2 - TRBJ2-7 TRBV28 CASSPRPSGRRSPNYEQYF TGTGCCAGCAGTCCCCGGCCTAGCGGGAGGCGTTCCCCGAACTACGAGCAGTACTTC
- many TRBJ2-2 TRBV7-3 CASSLIGGGELFF TGTGCCAGCAGCTTAATCGGGGGCGGGGAGCTGTTTTTT
- few TRBJ2-5 TRBV24-1 CATRDRKETQYF TGTGCCACCAGGGACCGAAAAGAGACCCAGTACTTC